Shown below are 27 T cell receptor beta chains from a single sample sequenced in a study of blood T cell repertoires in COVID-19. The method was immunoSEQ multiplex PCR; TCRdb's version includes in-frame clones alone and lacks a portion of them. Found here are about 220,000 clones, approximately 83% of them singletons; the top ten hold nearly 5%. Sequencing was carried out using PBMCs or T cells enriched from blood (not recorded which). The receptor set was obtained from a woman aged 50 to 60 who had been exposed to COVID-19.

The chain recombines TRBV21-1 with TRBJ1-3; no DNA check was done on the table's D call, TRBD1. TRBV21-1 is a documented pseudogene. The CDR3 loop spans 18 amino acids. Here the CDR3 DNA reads TGTGCCAGCAGCAAAGAGTGGCATCAGGGGGAGTCTGGAAACACCATATATTTT. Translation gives CASSKEWHQGESGNTIYF.

The CDR3 loop reads CASSLQGGHTDTQYF. CDR3 DNA: TGCGCCAGCAGCTTGCAAGGGGGCCACACAGATACGCAGTATTTT. The chain couples TRBV5-1 to TRBJ2-3, with 7 bases aligning to TRBD1. Germline CDR1 reads SGHRS; CDR2 reads YFSETQ. V gave up 1 base and J gave up 2 bases; unmatched junction bases: 4. This CDR3 has 15 residues.

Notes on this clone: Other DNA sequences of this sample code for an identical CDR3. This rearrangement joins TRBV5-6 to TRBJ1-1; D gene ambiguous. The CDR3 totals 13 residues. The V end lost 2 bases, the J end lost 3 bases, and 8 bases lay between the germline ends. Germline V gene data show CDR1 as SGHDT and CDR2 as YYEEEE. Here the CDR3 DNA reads TGTGCCAGCAGCTTAGGCGGTCACACTGAAGCTTTCTTT. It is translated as CASSLGGHTEAFF.

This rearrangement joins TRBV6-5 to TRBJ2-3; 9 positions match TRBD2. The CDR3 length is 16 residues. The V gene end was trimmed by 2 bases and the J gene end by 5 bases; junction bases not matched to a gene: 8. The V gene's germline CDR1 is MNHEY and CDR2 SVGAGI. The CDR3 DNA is TGTGCCAGCAGTTACGGGTTAGCGGGGGCAGAAGATACGCAGTATTTT. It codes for CASSYGLAGAEDTQYF.

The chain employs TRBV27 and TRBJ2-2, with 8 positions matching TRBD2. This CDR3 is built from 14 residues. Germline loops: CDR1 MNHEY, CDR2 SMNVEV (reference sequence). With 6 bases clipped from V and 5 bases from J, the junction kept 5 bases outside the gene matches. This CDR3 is CASRPGLETGELFF. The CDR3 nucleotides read TGTGCCAGCAGACCGGGACTAGAGACCGGGGAGCTGTTTTTT.

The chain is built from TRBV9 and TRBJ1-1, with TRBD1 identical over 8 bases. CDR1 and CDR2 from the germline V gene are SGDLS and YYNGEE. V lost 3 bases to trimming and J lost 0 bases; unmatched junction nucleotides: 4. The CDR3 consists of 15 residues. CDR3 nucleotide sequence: TGTGCCAGCAGCGGACAGGGGTCGCTGAACACTGAAGCTTTCTTT. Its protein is CASSGQGSLNTEAFF.

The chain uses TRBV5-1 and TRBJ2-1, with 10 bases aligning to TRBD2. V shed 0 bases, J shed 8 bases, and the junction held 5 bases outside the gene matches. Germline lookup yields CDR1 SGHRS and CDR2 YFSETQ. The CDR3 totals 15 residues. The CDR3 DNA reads TGCGCCAGCAGCTTGGTGGTTAGCGGGGGGCATGAGCAGTTCTTC. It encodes CASSLVVSGGHEQFF.

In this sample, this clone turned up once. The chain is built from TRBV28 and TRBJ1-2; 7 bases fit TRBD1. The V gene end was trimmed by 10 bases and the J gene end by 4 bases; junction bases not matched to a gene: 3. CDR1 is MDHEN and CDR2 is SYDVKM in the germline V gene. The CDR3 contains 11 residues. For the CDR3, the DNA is TGTGCCATCGGGACAGCCTATGGCTACACCTTC. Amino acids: CAIGTAYGYTF.

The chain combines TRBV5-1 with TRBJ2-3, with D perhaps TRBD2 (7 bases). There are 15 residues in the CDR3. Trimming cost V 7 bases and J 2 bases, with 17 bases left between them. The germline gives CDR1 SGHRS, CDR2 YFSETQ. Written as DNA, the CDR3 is TGCGCCAGCCGCCGAATAGGGGGGGACACAGATACGCAGTATTTT. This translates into CASRRIGGDTDTQYF.

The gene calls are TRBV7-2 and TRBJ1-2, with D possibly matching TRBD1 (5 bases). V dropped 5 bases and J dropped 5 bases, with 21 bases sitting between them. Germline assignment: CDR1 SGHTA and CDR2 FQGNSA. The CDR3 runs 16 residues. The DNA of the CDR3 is TGTGCCAGCAGCCAGGATGCCGGGGGAGTGGGTTATGGCTACACCTTC. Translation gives CASSQDAGGVGYGYTF.

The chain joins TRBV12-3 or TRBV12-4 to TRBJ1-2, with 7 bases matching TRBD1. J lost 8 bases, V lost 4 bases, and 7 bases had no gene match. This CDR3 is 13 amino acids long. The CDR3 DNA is TGTGCCAGCAGTTCGACAGGGTCGCGAGGCTACACCTTC. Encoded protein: CASSSTGSRGYTF.

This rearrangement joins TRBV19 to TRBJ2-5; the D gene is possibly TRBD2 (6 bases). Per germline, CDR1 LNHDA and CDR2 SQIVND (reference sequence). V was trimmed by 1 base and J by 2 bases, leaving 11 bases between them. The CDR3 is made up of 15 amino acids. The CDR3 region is CASSIVGSGQETQYF. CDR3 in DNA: TGTGCCAGTAGTATAGTAGGTAGCGGTCAAGAGACCCAGTACTTC.

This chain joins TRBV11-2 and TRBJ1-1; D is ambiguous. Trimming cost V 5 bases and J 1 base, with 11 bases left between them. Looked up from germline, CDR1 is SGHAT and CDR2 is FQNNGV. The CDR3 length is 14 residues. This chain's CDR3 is CASSLANRNTEAFF. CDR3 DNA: TGTGCCAGCAGCCTCGCCAATAGGAACACTGAAGCTTTCTTT.

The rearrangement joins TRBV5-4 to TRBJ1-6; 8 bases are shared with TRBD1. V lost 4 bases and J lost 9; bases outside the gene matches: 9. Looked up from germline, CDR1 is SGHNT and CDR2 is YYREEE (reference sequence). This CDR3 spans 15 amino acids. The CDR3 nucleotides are TGTGCCAGCAGCATTTCCGGGACAGGAGCTTCACCCCTCCACTTT. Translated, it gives CASSISGTGASPLHF.

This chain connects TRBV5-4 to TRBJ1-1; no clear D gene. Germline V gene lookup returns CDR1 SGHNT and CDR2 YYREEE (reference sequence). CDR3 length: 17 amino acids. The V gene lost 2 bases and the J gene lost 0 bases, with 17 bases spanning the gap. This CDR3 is CASSLPSPGIMNTEAFF. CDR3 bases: TGTGCCAGCAGCTTACCTAGTCCCGGGATTATGAACACTGAAGCTTTCTTT.

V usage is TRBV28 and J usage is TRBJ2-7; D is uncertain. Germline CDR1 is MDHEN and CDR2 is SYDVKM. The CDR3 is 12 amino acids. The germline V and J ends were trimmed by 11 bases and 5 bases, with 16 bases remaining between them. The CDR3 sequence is CAAGGQLNEQYF. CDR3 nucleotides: TGTGCCGCAGGTGGGCAGTTGAACGAGCAGTACTTC.

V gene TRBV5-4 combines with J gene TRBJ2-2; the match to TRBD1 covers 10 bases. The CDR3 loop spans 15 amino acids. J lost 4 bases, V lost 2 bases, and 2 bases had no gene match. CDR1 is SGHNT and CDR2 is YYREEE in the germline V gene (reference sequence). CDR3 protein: CASSLWTGGTGELFF. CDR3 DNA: TGTGCCAGCAGCTTATGGACAGGGGGCACCGGGGAGCTGTTTTTT.

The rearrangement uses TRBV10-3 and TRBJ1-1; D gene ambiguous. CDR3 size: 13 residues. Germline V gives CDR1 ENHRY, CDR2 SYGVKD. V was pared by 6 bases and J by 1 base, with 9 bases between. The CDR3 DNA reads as TGTGCCATCAGGGTGACAACGAACACTGAAGCTTTCTTT. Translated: CAIRVTTNTEAFF.

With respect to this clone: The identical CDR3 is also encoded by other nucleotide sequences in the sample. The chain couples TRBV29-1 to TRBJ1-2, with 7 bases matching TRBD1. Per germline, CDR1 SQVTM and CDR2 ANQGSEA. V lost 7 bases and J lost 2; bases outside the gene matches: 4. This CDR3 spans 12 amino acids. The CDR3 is CSGETGNYGYTF. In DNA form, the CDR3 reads TGCAGCGGCGAGACAGGGAACTATGGCTACACCTTC.

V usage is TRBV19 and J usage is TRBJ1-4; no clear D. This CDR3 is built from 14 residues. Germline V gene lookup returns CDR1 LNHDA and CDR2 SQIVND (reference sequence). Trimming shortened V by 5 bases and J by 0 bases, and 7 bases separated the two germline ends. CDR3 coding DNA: TGTGCCAGTAGTCCCATCACAACTAATGAAAAACTGTTTTTT. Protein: CASSPITTNEKLFF.

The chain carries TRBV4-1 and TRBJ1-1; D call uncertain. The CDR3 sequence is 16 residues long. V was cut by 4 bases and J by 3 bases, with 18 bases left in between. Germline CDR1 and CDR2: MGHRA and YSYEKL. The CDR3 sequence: CASSPHDRWRDTEAFF. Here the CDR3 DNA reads TGCGCCAGCAGCCCCCATGACCGGTGGCGGGACACTGAAGCTTTCTTT.

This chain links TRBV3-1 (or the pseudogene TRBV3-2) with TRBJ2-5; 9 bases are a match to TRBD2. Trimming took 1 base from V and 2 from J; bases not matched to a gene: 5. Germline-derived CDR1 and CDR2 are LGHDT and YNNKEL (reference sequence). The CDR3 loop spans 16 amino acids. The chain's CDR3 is CASSQVKLAGQETQYF. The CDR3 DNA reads TGTGCCAGCAGCCAAGTGAAGCTAGCGGGGCAAGAGACCCAGTACTTC.

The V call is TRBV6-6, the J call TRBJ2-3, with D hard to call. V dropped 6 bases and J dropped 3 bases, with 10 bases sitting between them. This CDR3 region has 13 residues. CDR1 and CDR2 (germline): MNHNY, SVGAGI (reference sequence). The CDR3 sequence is CASSARRTDTQYF. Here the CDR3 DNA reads TGTGCCAGCAGCGCTAGGAGAACAGATACGCAGTATTTT.

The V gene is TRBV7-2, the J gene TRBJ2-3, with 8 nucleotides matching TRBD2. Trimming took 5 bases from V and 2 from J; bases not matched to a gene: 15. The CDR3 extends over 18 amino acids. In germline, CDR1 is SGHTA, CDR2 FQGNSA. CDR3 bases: TGTGCCAGCAGCCCCACAGATCTTATAGCGGGGAACACAGATACGCAGTATTTT. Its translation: CASSPTDLIAGNTDTQYF.

The CDR3, as DNA: TGCGCCAGCAGCCAAGAGGCAGGGGCCTACTATGGCTACACCTTC. Translation: CASSQEAGAYYGYTF. The chain employs TRBV4-1 and TRBJ1-2, with D possibly TRBD1 on 6 matching bases. The CDR3 is 15 residues long. Germline CDR1 reads MGHRA; CDR2 reads YSYEKL. The ends were cut back, 0 bases at V and 3 bases at J, with 11 bases in the middle.

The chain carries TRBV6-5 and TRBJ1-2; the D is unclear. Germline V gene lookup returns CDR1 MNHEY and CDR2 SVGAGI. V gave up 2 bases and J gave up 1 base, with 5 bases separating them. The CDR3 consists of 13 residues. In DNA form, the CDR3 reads TGTGCCAGCAGTTACGAGGGTAACTATGGCTACACCTTC. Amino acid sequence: CASSYEGNYGYTF.

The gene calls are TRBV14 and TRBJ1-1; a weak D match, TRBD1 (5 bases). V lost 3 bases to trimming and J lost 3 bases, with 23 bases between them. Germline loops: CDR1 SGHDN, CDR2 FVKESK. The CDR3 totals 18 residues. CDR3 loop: CASSHIGFVGQGHTEAFF. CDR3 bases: TGTGCCAGCAGCCATATAGGCTTCGTGGGGCAGGGTCACACTGAAGCTTTCTTT.